This TCR beta chain was identified in a study of cytomegalovirus exposure and HLA in healthy donors (dated by TCRdb to 2016 to 2017). About the study as a whole: An earlier analysis of approximately 590 of the donors reported 250 to 350 Gb of sequence data and 100 million to 130 million unique TCR beta sequences from about 180 million T cells. Roughly 300 gigabases of sequencing data and around 80 million unique TCR sequences made up an early release that covered several hundred HLA-typed donors. Of the 398 genotyped donors, less than 90% were placed in the genetic ancestry cluster associated with self-reported Caucasian donors. The study was designed to test whether signatures of past pathogen exposure could be identified by cataloging public T cell receptors. The study used immunosequencing to profile the T cell repertoires of several hundred subjects and linked those repertoires to cytomegalovirus serostatus. Besides the first cohort of 550 to 750 subjects, a separate validation cohort made up of 120 different subjects was used. To predict cytomegalovirus infection status, the study brought together high-throughput TCR immunosequencing, statistical association of individual TCRs with disease status, and machine learning. In a later analysis, previously published TCR beta repertoires from 550 to 700 donors were re-analyzed and high-resolution HLA genotyping was added so that TCR occurrence patterns could be studied. Rather than drawing on any new phenotypic data, the later analysis identified candidate immune exposures from TCR beta sequences and the way those sequences occurred across donors. In an earlier analysis of several hundred of the donors, high-throughput TCR beta sequencing was used to judge whether each TCR beta V gene segment behaved as functional or pseudogenic. Donor age, sex, ethnicity and CMV serostatus were compiled together with the repertoire data. Genome-wide SNP genotypes for about 55% of the 666 donors were used in a later genetic analysis, which treated that subset as a discovery cohort. Every repertoire in the discovery cohort had been generated on one and the same sequencing platform. HLA typing included class I and class II loci at four-digit resolution. Typing coverage differed by locus: A, B, C, DRB1 and DQB1 were typed in about 629-640 donors, DQA1 in about 560, DPA1 in 606, and DPB1 in about 450. Roughly 5 DR-DQ haplotypes were handled as single units for association and clustering, since linkage in the cohort was strong. Among 398 genotyped donors of the cohort, an average of about 240,000 unique TCR beta nucleotide sequences were sequenced per donor, around 18% of them non-productive. The research as a whole found: This cohort had only TCR beta chains sequenced, and the lack of alpha or paired-chain data limited which features could be detected. Cytomegalovirus status was reported to be diagnosed by the classifier with high specificity and sensitivity in both the original and validation cohorts. Because some donors lacked HLA typing at each locus, the association tests relied only on the typed subset. Compared with equally common non-associated chains, HLA-associated TCR beta chains in a later analysis were more clonally expanded and had lower generation probabilities. Immune exposure information for the cohort was limited to CMV serostatus. Roughly uniform sequencing depth across donors was assumed in presence/absence analyses, although this assumption may not hold. It was suggested by the authors that the approach could potentially be generalized to other disease states and immunological phenotypes. A few of the identified cytomegalovirus-associated TCR beta chains were confirmed in vitro to be specific for cytomegalovirus antigens. In a later analysis, about 17,000 TCR beta sequences were associated with specific HLA alleles at a false discovery rate of 0.05. Because counts were too low, roughly 18 rarely observed V segments, including chromosome 9 orphons, were left out of the earlier analysis of about 500 of the donors. The study gave a list of 150 to 200 TCR beta chains associated with cytomegalovirus. Because the 87-base-pair reads could not distinguish some IMGT-functional V segments, including TRBV6-2 and TRBV6-3, those segments were excluded. A later analysis reported that several top co-occurrence clusters appeared linked to parvovirus B19, influenza, CMV and Epstein-Barr virus. A later analysis found that most CMV-associated TCR beta chains appeared HLA-restricted, with HLA associations seemingly driven largely by CMV exposure. Strong co-occurrence of HLA alleles, especially DR and DQ, made assigning TCR associations to individual alleles difficult. In a later analysis, the rate of TCR association differed among HLA loci, with DRB1 alleles having the most associated TCRs and HLA-C alleles having the fewest. Broadly in line with IMGT annotations, most TCR beta V segments showed up in productive rearrangements about 90% or about 30% of the time in an earlier analysis of around 600 of the donors. A later genetic analysis reported fewer N-insertions in productive TCRs among donors in an Asian-associated ancestry cluster than the roughly 700-donor mean. A further reported finding was that TCR beta sequences accurately predicted the HLA-A and HLA-B alleles for most subjects in the first cohort. A later genetic analysis associated a missense DCLRE1C variant with V-gene and J-gene trimming of TCR beta chains, and an independent cohort replicated the association. Correlated functional status among segregating V segments might be attributable to linkage disequilibrium, but an unknown experimental factor could not be ruled out. The sequencing pipeline was judged likely to have produced a cluster of highly shared sequence variants as a technical artifact. Most TCR sequences were seen in very few donors, while some public TCRs were found in many individuals.

The method behind the library was the immunoSEQ multiplex PCR assay. For the multiplex PCR, a mixture combining 60 forward primers for TCR Vbeta segments and 13 reverse primers for TCR Jbeta segments was used. The CDR3 region of rearranged TCR beta genes was amplified from genomic DNA by a multiplex PCR assay. Amplified TCR beta libraries were sequenced as 87-base-pair reads on the Illumina HiSeq System. For the original study's pipeline: A later analysis counted tens of millions of unique TCR beta chains across the roughly 700 repertoires, and 9.5 million to 11 million of these chains were shared by at least two donors. To remove PCR and sequencing errors, raw reads were error-corrected and collapsed into unique sequences using a nearest-neighbor algorithm that merged closely related sequences. Alignment of CDR3 sequences to IMGT reference sequences was used to assign V, D and J gene segments. For a sequence to be retained, at least a six-nucleotide match to both a V gene segment and a J gene segment was required. A rearrangement was called productive if the CDR3 had no stop codons and remained in frame with V and J, and every other rearrangement was called non-productive. Following IMGT convention, CDR3 was defined as the stretch from the second conserved V-encoded cysteine up to the conserved J-encoded phenylalanine. Sequences without an unambiguous match to a single V gene segment were excluded from the earlier analysis of 450 to 650 of the donors. An earlier analysis of 550 to 650 of the donors classified V segments as functional when productive rearrangements were above 56.7% and as segregating when the standard deviation between donors was above 5%. A statistical classification framework was developed to diagnose cytomegalovirus status using the catalog of TCR beta chain sequences. V and J gene assignment, in a later analysis, came from comparing TCR nucleotide sequences with IMGT/GENE-DB human TR gene sequences. Using the TCRdist pipeline, a later analysis assigned CDR3 sequences along with most-parsimonious VDJ recombination scenarios. In a later analysis, each TCR beta chain was defined by its CDR3 amino acid sequence together with its V-gene family, and reads lacking a unique V-gene family were excluded. In a later analysis, 550 to 650 highly shared, low-generation-probability nucleotide sequences were removed to address suspected cross-contamination and a sequencing artifact. In a later analysis, a clonal expansion index was calculated for each public chain from normalized within-repertoire ranks of inferred template counts. A later analysis computed generation probabilities with a VDJ recombination model fitted to out-of-frame rearrangements, and checked the results against IGoR. A later analysis scored TCR-TCR, TCR-HLA and TCR-CMV co-occurrence with hypergeometric tests, applying a repertoire-size bias correction to TCR pairs. In a later analysis, false discovery rates were estimated by permuting HLA or CMV assignments 20 times. In a later analysis, co-occurring TCRs were grouped with DBSCAN, and TCRdist sequence similarity was added when clustering was performed within HLA-allele-positive subsets. Co-occurrence clustering excluded repertoires with fewer than 30,000 or more than 120,000 public chains, plus five with anomalous nucleotide sharing. Here the immuneACCESS table is served through TCRdb, limited to in-frame sequences with V and J called. Missing clones are a known gap in these copies; in checked studies unresolved V genes cover under half, and the rest lacks a known reason. V and J calls plus clone size are reproduced from that table; the DNA served to infer D and trimming. Across this sample there are roughly 180,000 clones, with 75% seen only once. Around 2.4% of the sample is held by the ten biggest clonotypes.

As concerns this clone: Its target antigen remains unknown. Base quality data are lacking; no much larger clone is found one base away.

Clipping removes 5 bases from V and 5 bases from J, with 13 as the unmatched junction base count. CDR1 and CDR2 are drawn from the germline V gene: SGHTA, FQGNSA. There are 17 amino acids in the CDR3, from cysteine to phenylalanine inclusive. The read is trimmed to its CDR3 DNA, 51 bases read in frame from base 1. The cohort consisted of approximately 670 healthy bone marrow donors. Cohort members were all nominally healthy when sampled, although unrecorded immune exposures were likely present. The donor was CMV seronegative and was included in the group of several hundred seronegative cohort members. Each donor provided a peripheral blood sample, and peripheral blood mononuclear cells were used for TCR beta sequencing. Genomic DNA extraction from the blood cell samples was performed with the Qiagen DNeasy Blood Extraction Kit.

The chain links TRBV7-2 with TRBJ2-3; the central 10 bases match TRBD1. The receptor was derived from a female donor in good health and CMV-seronegative. Sequenced input: PBMCs. The nucleotide sequence reads as follows: TGTGCCAGCAGCCCCGACGCCCCCGGGACAGGGGTAGATACGCAGTATTTT. This yields the protein CASSPDAPGTGVDTQYF.